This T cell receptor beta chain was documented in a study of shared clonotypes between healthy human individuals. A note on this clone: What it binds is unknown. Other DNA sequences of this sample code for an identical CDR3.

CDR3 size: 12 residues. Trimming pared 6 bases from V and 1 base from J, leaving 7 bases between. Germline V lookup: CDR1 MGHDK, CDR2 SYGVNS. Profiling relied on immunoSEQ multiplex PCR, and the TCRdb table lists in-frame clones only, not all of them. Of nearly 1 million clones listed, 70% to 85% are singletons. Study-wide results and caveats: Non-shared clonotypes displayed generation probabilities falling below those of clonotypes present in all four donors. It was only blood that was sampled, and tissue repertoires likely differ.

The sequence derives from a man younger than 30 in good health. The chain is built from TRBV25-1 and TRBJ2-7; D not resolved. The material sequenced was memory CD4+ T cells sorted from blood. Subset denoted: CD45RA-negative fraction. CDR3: CASRGGSYEQYF. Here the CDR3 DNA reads TGTGCCAGCAGGGGCGGATCCTACGAGCAGTACTTC.